These T cell receptor beta chains were read from a single sample in a study of cytomegalovirus exposure and HLA in healthy donors. Sequencing used immunoSEQ multiplex PCR; TCRdb keeps in-frame clones, though not all of them. Found here are 90,000 to 120,000 clones, around 70% of them singletons; the top ten hold approximately 11%. The sequencing input was PBMCs. These receptors originate from a man in his forties in good health and CMV-seropositive. The conserved cysteine and the conserved F or W are not part of the CDR3 here. The order of the fields is D gene, J gene, clone size, V gene, CDR3 protein. D genes are given only for firm matches. Where a row states a size, it is once, few, many or the class of an expanded clone; other rows omit it.

d_call: TRBD2; j_call: TRBJ2-1; clone_size: -; v_call: TRBV7-3; cdr3_aa: ASSSRDYQVNEQF
d_call: TRBD1; j_call: TRBJ1-2; clone_size: once; v_call: TRBV6-6; cdr3_aa: ASSAPGGENGYT
d_call: -; j_call: TRBJ2-1; clone_size: -; v_call: TRBV4-1; cdr3_aa: ASSQEGRTPTLF
d_call: -; j_call: TRBJ1-2; clone_size: once; v_call: TRBV30; cdr3_aa: AWSINYGYT
d_call: TRBD1; j_call: TRBJ2-7; clone_size: -; v_call: TRBV27; cdr3_aa: ASSPGQGYYEQY
d_call: -; j_call: TRBJ2-2; clone_size: -; v_call: TRBV7-3; cdr3_aa: ASSPQGTGELF
d_call: TRBD2; j_call: TRBJ2-3; clone_size: -; v_call: TRBV4-1; cdr3_aa: ASSQAGLAGGTTDTQY
d_call: -; j_call: TRBJ2-2; clone_size: -; v_call: TRBV2; cdr3_aa: ASSLTGQTNTGELF
d_call: TRBD2; j_call: TRBJ2-5; clone_size: -; v_call: TRBV5-1; cdr3_aa: ASSRAPGLAGDWVETQY
d_call: -; j_call: TRBJ2-7; clone_size: -; v_call: TRBV5-6; cdr3_aa: ASSWAGYESEQY
d_call: -; j_call: TRBJ1-1; clone_size: -; v_call: TRBV6-6; cdr3_aa: ASSYEPEGSAF
d_call: TRBD1; j_call: TRBJ2-5; clone_size: -; v_call: TRBV19; cdr3_aa: ASRPGQGYPTQY
d_call: -; j_call: TRBJ1-1; clone_size: once; v_call: TRBV10-2; cdr3_aa: AGSGTFSNTEAF
d_call: -; j_call: TRBJ2-7; clone_size: -; v_call: TRBV15; cdr3_aa: ATSRQGSYEQY
d_call: TRBD1; j_call: TRBJ1-5; clone_size: few; v_call: TRBV2; cdr3_aa: ASRSTGGGNQPQH
d_call: -; j_call: TRBJ2-7; clone_size: -; v_call: TRBV16; cdr3_aa: ASSQFGYEQY
d_call: TRBD2; j_call: TRBJ2-1; clone_size: few; v_call: TRBV27; cdr3_aa: ASRGGNEQF